This T cell receptor (beta chain) was observed in a study of graft-versus-host responses after intestinal transplantation. Study-wide context: Recipients were given multivisceral, liver-intestinal, or isolated intestinal transplants.

J gave up 4 bases and V 1 base, and 2 bases lay outside the gene matches. The CDR3 contains 15 residues. Germline V gene sequence: CDR1 KGHSH, CDR2 LQKENI. Clones were sequenced by immunoSEQ multiplex PCR, and TCRdb holds only the in-frame ones, with some missing. The sample has around 100,000 clones, more than 90% seen once; the top ten hold roughly 0.24%. Study results and caveats: Early post-transplant HvG declines tracked with peak circulating GvH clone levels.

Concerning this clone itself: What it binds is not known.

Sequencing used unstimulated CD4+ T cells sorted from spleen or lymph node cells, obtained before transplant. This clonotype originated in a human donor who was the organ donor for an intestinal transplant. The V and J genes are TRBV18 and TRBJ1-4; the match to TRBD1 covers 8 bases. CDR3 protein: CASSPQQGVNEKLFF. The CDR3 DNA reads as TGTGCCAGCTCACCACAACAGGGGGTTAATGAAAAACTGTTTTTT.